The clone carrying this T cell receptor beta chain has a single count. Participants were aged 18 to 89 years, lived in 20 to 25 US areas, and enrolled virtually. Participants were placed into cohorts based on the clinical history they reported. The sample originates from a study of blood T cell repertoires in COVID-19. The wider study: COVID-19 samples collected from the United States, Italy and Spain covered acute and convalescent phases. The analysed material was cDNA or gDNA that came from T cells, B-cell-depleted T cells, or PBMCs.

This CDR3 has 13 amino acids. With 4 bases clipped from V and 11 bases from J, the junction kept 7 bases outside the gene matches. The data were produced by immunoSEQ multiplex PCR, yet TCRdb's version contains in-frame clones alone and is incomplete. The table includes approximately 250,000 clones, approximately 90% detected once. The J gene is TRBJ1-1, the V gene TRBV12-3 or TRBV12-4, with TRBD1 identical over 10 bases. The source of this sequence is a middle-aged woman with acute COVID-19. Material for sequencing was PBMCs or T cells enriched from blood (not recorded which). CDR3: CASSSWDRGQAFF. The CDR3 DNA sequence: TGTGCCAGCAGTTCCTGGGACAGGGGCCAGGCTTTCTTT.